The 4 T cell receptor beta chains below come from one sample, sequenced in a study of T cell responses to AZD1222 COVID-19 vaccine (dated by TCRdb to 2020 to 2023). Libraries were built with the immunoSEQ multiplex PCR assay. What TCRdb holds here is the immuneACCESS table cut down to in-frame rearrangements. Part of the clones is not present; checked against another copy, under half of the missing clones reflect an unresolved V gene, and the others are unexplained. The sample table holds 200,000 to 250,000 clones, of which under 95% were seen once. Together, the top ten hold 1% of the sample. In the paper's terms, the time point label means: baseline before first vaccination. The sample's treatment or condition label is to be understood as: meningococcal conjugate vaccine given as trial control. The material was peripheral blood, obtained on day 0 of MenACWY control vaccination. The receptor source for this set is an adult in good health.

The chain employs TRBV4-1 and TRBJ2-5; 13 bases are a match to TRBD2. CDR1 is MGHRA, CDR2 YSYEKL, per germline. The J segment lost 2 bases and the V segment lost 0 bases, leaving 3 bases of the junction unmatched. This CDR3 spans 17 amino acids. CDR3: CASSQDRTSGGQETQYF. Here the CDR3 DNA reads TGCGCCAGCAGCCAAGACCGGACTAGCGGGGGTCAAGAGACCCAGTACTTC.

The table lists this clone with a count of one. The rearrangement joins TRBV5-6 to TRBJ2-7, with 8 bases matching TRBD1. J was trimmed by 4 bases and V by 4 bases; bases with no gene match: 13. The CDR3 runs 16 residues. CDR1 is SGHDT and CDR2 is YYEEEE in the germline V gene. CDR3 region: CASSVTFGTGVYEQYF. CDR3 sequence (DNA): TGTGCCAGCAGCGTAACCTTCGGGACAGGAGTATACGAGCAGTACTTC.

This chain connects TRBV12-3 or TRBV12-4 to TRBJ1-2; 7 nucleotides match TRBD1. The V segment lost 8 bases and the J segment 5 bases; nucleotides outside the gene matches: 8. This CDR3 has 13 residues. The CDR3 sequence: CASSHGTDYGYTF. CDR3 nucleotides: TGTGCCAGCTCGCACGGGACAGATTATGGCTACACCTTC.

The rearrangement uses TRBV11-2 and TRBJ1-1; D is uncertain. The length of the CDR3 is 15 residues. Trimming took 5 bases from V and 3 from J, leaving 16 bases between them. CDR1 and CDR2 (germline): SGHAT, FQNNGV. The chain's CDR3 is CASSDFRRMDTEAFF. The CDR3 bases are TGTGCCAGCAGCGACTTCCGCAGGATGGACACTGAAGCTTTCTTT.